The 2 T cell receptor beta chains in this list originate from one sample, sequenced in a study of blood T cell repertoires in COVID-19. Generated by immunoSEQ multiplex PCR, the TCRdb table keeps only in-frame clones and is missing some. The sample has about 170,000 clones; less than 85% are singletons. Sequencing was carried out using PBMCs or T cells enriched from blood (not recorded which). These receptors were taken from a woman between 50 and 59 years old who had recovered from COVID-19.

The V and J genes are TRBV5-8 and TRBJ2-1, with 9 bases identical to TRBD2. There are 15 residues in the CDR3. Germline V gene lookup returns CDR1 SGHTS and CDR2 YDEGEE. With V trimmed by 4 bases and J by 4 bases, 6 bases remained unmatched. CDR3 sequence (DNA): TGTGCCAGCAGCGTGAGCGGGGGGAGTTACAATGAGCAGTTCTTC. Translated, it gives CASSVSGGSYNEQFF. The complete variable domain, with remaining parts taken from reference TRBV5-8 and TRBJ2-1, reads EAGVTQSPTHLIKTRGQQATLRCSPISGHTSVYWYQQALGLGLQFLLWYDEGEERNRGNFPPRFSGRQFPNYSSELNVNALELEDSALYLCASSVSGGSYNEQFFGPGTRLTVL.

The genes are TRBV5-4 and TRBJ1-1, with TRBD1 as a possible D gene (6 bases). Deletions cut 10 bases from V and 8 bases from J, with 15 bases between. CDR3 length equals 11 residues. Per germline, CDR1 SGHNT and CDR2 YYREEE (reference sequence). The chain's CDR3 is CAFSRGAEAFF. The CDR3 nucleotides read TGTGCCTTCTCCCGGGGGGCCGAAGCTTTCTTT.